This is a list of T cell receptor beta chains from one sample in a study of CD8 T cells in ankylosing spondylitis. Using its own MiXCR run on the 5' RACE reads, TCRdb lists one record per CDR3 protein. The sample lists around 440,000 distinct CDR3 sequences, roughly 15% occurring once. Source material: blood, either unsorted or a sorted T cell fraction (not recorded which). The source is a male donor with ankylosing spondylitis. CDR3s include the opening cysteine and the closing phenylalanine or tryptophan. D genes are given only for firm matches. Rows give clone size only sometimes, using once, few, many, or a class for an expanded clone.

size,D,J,V,CDR3,DNA
-,TRBD1,TRBJ2-1,TRBV24-1,CATSDPGTANEQFF,TGTGCCACCAGTGATCCTGGGACAGCTAATGAGCAGTTCTTC
many,-,TRBJ2-5,TRBV11-2,CASSLVRETQYF,TGTGCCAGCAGCTTAGTGAGGGAGACCCAGTACTTC
-,-,TRBJ1-1,TRBV20-1,CSAGPRDQNTEAFF,TGCAGTGCTGGCCCGCGGGACCAGAACACTGAAGCTTTCTTT
-,-,TRBJ2-1,TRBV20-1,CSASFGGLAYNEQFF,TGCAGTGCTAGTTTTGGCGGGCTGGCCTACAATGAGCAGTTCTTC
-,-,TRBJ2-7,TRBV21-1,CASSKIRQGEQYF,TGTGCCAGCAGCAAAATACGACAGGGCGAGCAGTACTTC
-,TRBD2,TRBJ2-1,TRBV19,CASSTREGRYNEQFF,TGTGCCAGTAGTACCCGGGAGGGCCGTTACAATGAGCAGTTCTTC
-,TRBD2,TRBJ2-1,TRBV12-5,CASGSGTSGRAINEQFF,TGTGCTAGTGGTTCCGGGACTAGCGGGAGGGCCATCAATGAGCAGTTCTTC
-,-,TRBJ1-2,TRBV29-1,CSVYRGLGYGYTF,TGCAGCGTTTATAGGGGTTTGGGCTATGGCTACACCTTC
few,-,TRBJ1-1,TRBV30,CAWNQGRGITEAFF,TGTGCCTGGAACCAGGGGAGAGGGATCACTGAAGCTTTCTTT
few,-,TRBJ2-5,TRBV18,CASSPEAKTFQETQYF,TGTGCCAGCTCACCCGAAGCAAAAACGTTCCAAGAGACCCAGTACTTC
-,-,TRBJ2-5,TRBV9,CASSTGPSRKGTQYF,TGTGCCAGCAGCACAGGTCCAAGTCGGAAGGGGACCCAGTACTTC
-,-,TRBJ1-1,TRBV12-3/TRBV12-4,CASSRGGVGTEAFF,TGTGCCAGCAGCAGGGGAGGGGTCGGCACTGAAGCTTTCTTT
-,-,TRBJ1-2,TRBV20-1,CSATRGADVYGYTF,TGCAGTGCCACCCGGGGGGCTGATGTCTATGGCTACACCTTC
-,-,TRBJ2-1,TRBV7-3,CASSPLRGGDNEQFF,TGTGCCAGCAGCCCCCTTAGGGGGGGGGACAATGAGCAGTTCTTC
-,-,TRBJ2-7,TRBV5-5,CASSSGLGIPLFEQYF,TGTGCCAGCAGCTCTGGCCTGGGTATCCCCCTCTTCGAGCAGTACTTC
few,TRBD1,TRBJ2-1,TRBV2,CASSEQGAFEQFF,TGTGCCAGCAGTGAACAGGGGGCGTTTGAGCAGTTCTTC
-,TRBD1,TRBJ2-3,TRBV12-3/TRBV12-4,CASSRQGASTDTQYF,TGTGCCAGCAGCCGACAGGGGGCGAGCACAGATACGCAGTATTTT
-,TRBD1,TRBJ2-7,TRBV4-2,CASSRGQGNEQYF,TGTGCCAGCAGCCGAGGACAGGGTAACGAGCAGTACTTC
-,-,TRBJ2-5,TRBV6-5,CASSYSWSGNQETQYF,TGTGCCAGCAGTTACTCGTGGTCAGGGAACCAAGAGACCCAGTACTTC
few,-,TRBJ2-7,TRBV11-2,CASSPREYEQYF,TGTGCCAGCAGCCCCAGGGAGTACGAGCAGTACTTC
-,-,TRBJ2-3,TRBV12-3/TRBV12-4,CASSVWYTQYF,TGTGCCAGCAGTGTCTGGTATACGCAGTATTTT
-,-,TRBJ2-2,TRBV7-3,CASSLGGGAGTGELFF,TGTGCCAGCAGCTTAGGCGGGGGCGCTGGCACCGGGGAGCTGTTTTTT
few,-,TRBJ2-7,TRBV19,CASSIGRPFYEQYF,TGTGCCAGTAGTATAGGCAGGCCCTTCTACGAGCAGTACTTC
many,TRBD1,TRBJ1-5,TRBV12-3/TRBV12-4,CASSLTGGSNQPQHF,TGTGCCAGCAGTTTAACAGGGGGTAGCAATCAGCCCCAGCATTTT
-,TRBD2,TRBJ2-3,TRBV6-5,CATRLGREMTDTQYF,TGTGCCACCAGACTCGGGCGGGAGATGACAGATACGCAGTATTTT
many,-,TRBJ2-3,TRBV4-1,CASSQMGATDTQYF,TGCGCCAGCAGCCAGATGGGGGCCACAGATACGCAGTATTTT
-,TRBD1,TRBJ1-5,TRBV6-1,CASSRGADQPQHF,TGTGCCAGCAGCAGGGGGGCCGATCAGCCCCAGCATTTT
few,-,TRBJ2-1,TRBV30,CAWSFRREAQFF,TGTGCCTGGAGTTTCCGGAGGGAGGCGCAGTTCTTC
-,-,TRBJ1-5,TRBV6-2/TRBV6-3,CASSFLRGLQPQHF,TGTGCCAGCAGTTTCTTACGGGGGCTTCAGCCCCAGCATTTT
few,TRBD2,TRBJ2-3,TRBV28,CASSSSGTSGRTDTQYF,TGTGCCAGCAGCTCGTCTGGGACTAGCGGGAGAACGGATACGCAGTATTTT
-,-,TRBJ1-3,TRBV6-5,CASSYTGPRGGNTIYF,TGTGCCAGCAGTTACACGGGGCCTAGAGGGGGAAACACCATATATTTT
-,-,TRBJ2-7,TRBV3-1,CASSQDWSYEQYF,TGTGCCAGCAGCCAAGATTGGAGCTACGAGCAGTACTTC
few,TRBD1,TRBJ2-3,TRBV5-1,CASSSGQGAGDTQYF,TGCGCCAGCAGCTCTGGACAGGGGGCCGGAGATACGCAGTATTTT